This TCR beta chain came from a study of T cell repertoires in cytomegalovirus infection. Study-level information: The public TCR beta signatures pointed to both CMV infection and matching HLA type. Study-wide results and limits: Predominance within the ex vivo response was attributable to HLA-C-restricted CMV-specific TCR beta clonotypes. Summed frequency of shared TCR beta families picked out CMV carriers who also had the relevant HLA.

TCRdb called the reads again in MiXCR, with one record for every CDR3 protein. Of about 260,000 distinct CDR3 sequences in the sample, roughly an eighth were seen once. Per germline, CDR1 SGHRS and CDR2 YFSETQ. The CDR3 has 14 amino acids. The V end lost 2 bases, the J end lost 2 bases, and 11 bases lay between the germline ends. As concerns this clonotype: What it binds is unknown.

The clonotype originates from a human donor in good health (CMV status not recorded). Some clones in this sample may be carry-over from other donors' samples. The sequencing sample was made of PBMCs. The chain uses TRBV5-1 and TRBJ2-7; D uncertain. CDR3 in amino acids: CASSFNSDTYEQYF. In DNA, the CDR3 is TGCGCCAGCAGCTTTAACAGCGACACCTACGAGCAGTACTTC.